The sequence of this T cell receptor (beta chain) was determined in a study of technical replicates of blood from a handful of donors. Data came from immunoSEQ multiplex PCR; TCRdb stores just in-frame clones and leaves some out. Of about 81,000 clones in the sample, approximately 95% are singletons; the top ten hold more than 0.35%. The CDR3 is made up of 12 amino acids. Trimming left V 2 bases short and J 6 bases short, with 8 bases between. Germline values: CDR1 SEHNR, CDR2 FQNEAQ (reference sequence). Sequencing used T cells isolated from PBMCs. The chain joins TRBV7-9 to TRBJ2-7, with D possibly TRBD2 on 6 matching bases. The sequence derives from a human donor in good health. The CDR3: CASSLLASEQYF. CDR3 nucleotide sequence: TGTGCCAGCAGCTTACTAGCGAGCGAGCAGTACTTC.